This TCR beta chain was observed in a study of CD8 T cells in Susac syndrome. General study results and limits: As the study acknowledged, the number of individuals in its TCR sequencing and HLA analysis was relatively small.

CDR3 length: 14 residues. V lost 3 bases and J lost 8, with 16 bases in between. For this clonotype: Its specificity is not known.

Random hexamers primed reverse transcription of 0.5 to 1 ug RNA. TCRdb analysed the immunoSEQ multiplex PCR reads with MiXCR anew, one entry per CDR3 protein. The sample lists 120,000 to 150,000 distinct CDR3 sequences; approximately 95% were seen once. The chain links TRBV12-3 or TRBV12-4 to TRBJ1-2, with TRBD1 as a possible D gene (6 bases). The sample taken for sequencing was CD4+ T cells from PBMCs. The sequence was collected from a human donor in good health. CDR3 protein: CASSFKAGDSGYTF. The CDR3 DNA is TGTGCCAGCAGTTTTAAGGCAGGGGATTCGGGCTACACCTTC.